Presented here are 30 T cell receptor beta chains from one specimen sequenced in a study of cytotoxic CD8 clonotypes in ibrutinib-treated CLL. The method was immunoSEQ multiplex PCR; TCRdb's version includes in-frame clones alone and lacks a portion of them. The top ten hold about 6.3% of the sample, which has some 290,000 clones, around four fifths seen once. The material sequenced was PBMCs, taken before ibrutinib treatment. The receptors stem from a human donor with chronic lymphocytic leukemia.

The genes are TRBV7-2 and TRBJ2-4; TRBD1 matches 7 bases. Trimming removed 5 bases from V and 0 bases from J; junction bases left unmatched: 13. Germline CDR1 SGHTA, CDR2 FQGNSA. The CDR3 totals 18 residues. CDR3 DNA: TGTGCCAGCAGCCCCAGGGACAGCCCAAACCTAGCCAAAAACATTCAGTACTTC. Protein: CASSPRDSPNLAKNIQYF.

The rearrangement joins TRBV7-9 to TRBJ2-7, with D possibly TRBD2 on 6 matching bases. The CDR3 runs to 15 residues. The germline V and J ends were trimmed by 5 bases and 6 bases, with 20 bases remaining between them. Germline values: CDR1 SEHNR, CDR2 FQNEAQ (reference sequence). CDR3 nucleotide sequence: TGTGCCAGCAGCAAGCCGGGACTCGCCCCATTCGAGCAGTACTTC. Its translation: CASSKPGLAPFEQYF.

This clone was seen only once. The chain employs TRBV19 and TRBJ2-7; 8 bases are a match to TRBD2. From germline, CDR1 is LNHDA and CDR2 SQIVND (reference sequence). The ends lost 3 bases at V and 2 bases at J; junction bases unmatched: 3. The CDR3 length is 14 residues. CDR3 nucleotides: TGTGCCAGTAGTATCACTAGCGGCGCCTACGAGCAGTACTTC. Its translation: CASSITSGAYEQYF.

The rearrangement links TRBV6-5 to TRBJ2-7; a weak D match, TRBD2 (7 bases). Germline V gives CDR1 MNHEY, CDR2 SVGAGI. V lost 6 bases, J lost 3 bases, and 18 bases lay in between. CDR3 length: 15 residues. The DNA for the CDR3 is TGTGCCAGCAGCCGTCGGACGGGGGGCTACTACGAGCAGTACTTC. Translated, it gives CASSRRTGGYYEQYF.

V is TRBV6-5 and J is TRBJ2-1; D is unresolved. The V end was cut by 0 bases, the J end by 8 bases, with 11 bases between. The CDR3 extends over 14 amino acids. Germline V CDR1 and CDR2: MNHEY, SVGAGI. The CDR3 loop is CASSYSTRIDEQFF. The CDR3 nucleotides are TGTGCCAGCAGTTACTCTACCAGGATTGATGAGCAGTTCTTC.

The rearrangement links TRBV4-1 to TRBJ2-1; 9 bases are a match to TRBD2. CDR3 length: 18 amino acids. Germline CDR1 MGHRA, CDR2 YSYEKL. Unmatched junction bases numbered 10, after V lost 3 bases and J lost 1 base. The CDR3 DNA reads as TGCGCCAGCAGCCAGGCGGGAGGGCCCTCAAATTCCTACAATGAGCAGTTCTTC. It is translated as CASSQAGGPSNSYNEQFF.

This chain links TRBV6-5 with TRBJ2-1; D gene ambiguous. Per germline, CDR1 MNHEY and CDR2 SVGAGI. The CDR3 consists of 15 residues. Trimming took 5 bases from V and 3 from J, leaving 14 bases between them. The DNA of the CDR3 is TGTGCCAGCAGTCCCTTATTCGGAAACTACAATGAGCAGTTCTTC. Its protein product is CASSPLFGNYNEQFF.

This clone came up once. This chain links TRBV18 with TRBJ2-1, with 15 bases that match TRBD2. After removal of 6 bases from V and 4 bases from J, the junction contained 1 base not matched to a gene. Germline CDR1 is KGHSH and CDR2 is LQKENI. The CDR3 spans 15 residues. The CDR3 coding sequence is TGTGCCAGCTCCGGGACTAGCGGGAGGTACAATGAGCAGTTCTTC. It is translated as CASSGTSGRYNEQFF.

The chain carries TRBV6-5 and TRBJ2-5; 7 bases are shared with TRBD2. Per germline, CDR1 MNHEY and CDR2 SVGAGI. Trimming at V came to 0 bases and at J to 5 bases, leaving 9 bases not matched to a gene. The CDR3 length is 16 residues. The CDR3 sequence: CASSYSNPAGSETQYF. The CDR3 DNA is TGTGCCAGCAGTTACTCGAACCCAGCGGGATCTGAGACCCAGTACTTC.

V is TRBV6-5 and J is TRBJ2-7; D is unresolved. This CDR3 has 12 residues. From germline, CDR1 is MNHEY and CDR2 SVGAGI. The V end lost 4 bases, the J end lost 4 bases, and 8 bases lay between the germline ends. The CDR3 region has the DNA TGTGCCAGCAGTTCTCCTGAGTACGAGCAGTACTTC. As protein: CASSSPEYEQYF.

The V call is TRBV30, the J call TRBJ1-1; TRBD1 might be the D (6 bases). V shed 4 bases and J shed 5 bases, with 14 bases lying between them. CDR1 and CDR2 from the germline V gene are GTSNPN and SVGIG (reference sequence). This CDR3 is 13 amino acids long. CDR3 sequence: CAWIDLRGTEAFF. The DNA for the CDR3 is TGTGCCTGGATCGACCTCAGGGGTACTGAAGCTTTCTTT.

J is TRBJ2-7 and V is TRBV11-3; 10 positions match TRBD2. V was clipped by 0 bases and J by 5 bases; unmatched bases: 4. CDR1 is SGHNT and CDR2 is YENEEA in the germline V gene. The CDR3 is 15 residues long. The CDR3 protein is CASSLDSLAGNEQYF. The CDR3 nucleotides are TGTGCCAGCAGCTTAGATTCACTAGCGGGAAACGAGCAGTACTTC.

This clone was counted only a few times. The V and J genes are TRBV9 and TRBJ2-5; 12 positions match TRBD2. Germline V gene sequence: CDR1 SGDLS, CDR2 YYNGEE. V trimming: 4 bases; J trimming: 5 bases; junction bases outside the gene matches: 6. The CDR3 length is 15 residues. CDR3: CASSPGLAGMETQYF. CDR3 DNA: TGTGCCAGCAGCCCCGGACTAGCGGGAATGGAGACCCAGTACTTC.

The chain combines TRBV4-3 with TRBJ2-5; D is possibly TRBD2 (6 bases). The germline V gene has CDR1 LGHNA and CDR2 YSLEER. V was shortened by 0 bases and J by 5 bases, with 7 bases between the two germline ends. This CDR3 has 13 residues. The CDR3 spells CASSQEEGETQYF. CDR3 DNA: TGCGCCAGCAGCCAAGAGGAGGGCGAGACCCAGTACTTC.

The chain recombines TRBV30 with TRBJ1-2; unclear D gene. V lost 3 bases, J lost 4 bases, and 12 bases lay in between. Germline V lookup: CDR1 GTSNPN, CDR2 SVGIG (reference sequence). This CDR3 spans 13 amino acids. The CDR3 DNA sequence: TGTGCCTGGAGCCCCGGGAACGGCTATGGCTACACCTTC. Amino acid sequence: CAWSPGNGYGYTF. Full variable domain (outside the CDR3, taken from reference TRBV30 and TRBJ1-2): SQTIHQWPATLVQPVGSPLSLECTVEGTSNPNLYWYRQAAGRGLQLLFYSVGIGQISSEVPQNLSASRPQDRQFILSSKKLLLSDSGFYLCAWSPGNGYGYTFGSGTRLTVV.

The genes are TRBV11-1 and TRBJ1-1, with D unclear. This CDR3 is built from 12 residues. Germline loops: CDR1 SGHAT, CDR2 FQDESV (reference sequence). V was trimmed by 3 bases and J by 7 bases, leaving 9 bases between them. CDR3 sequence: CASSFWRDEAFF. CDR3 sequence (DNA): TGTGCCAGCAGCTTCTGGAGGGATGAAGCTTTCTTT.

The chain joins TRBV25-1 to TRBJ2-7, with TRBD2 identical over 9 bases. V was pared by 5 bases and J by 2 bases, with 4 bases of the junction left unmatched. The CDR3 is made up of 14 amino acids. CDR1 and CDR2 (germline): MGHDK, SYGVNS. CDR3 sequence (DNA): TGTGCCAGCAGTTTTGCTAGCGGGGCCTACGAGCAGTACTTC. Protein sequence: CASSFASGAYEQYF.

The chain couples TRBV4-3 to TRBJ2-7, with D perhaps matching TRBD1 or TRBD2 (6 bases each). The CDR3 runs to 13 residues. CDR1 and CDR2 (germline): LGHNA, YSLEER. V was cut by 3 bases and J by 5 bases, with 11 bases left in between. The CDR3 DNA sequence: TGCGCCAGCAGCCAGGGTAGGGGGGACGAGCAGTACTTC. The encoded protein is CASSQGRGDEQYF.

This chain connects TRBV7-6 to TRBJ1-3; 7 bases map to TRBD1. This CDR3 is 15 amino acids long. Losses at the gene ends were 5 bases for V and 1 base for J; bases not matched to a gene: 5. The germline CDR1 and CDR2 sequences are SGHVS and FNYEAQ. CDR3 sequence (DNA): TGTGCCAGCAGCCAGGGGGTCAGTTCTGGAAACACCATATATTTT. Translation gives CASSQGVSSGNTIYF.

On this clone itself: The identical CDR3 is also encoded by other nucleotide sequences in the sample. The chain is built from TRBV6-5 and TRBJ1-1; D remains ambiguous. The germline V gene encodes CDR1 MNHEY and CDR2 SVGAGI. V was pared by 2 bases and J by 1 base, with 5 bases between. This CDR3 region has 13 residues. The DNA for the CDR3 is TGTGCCAGCAGTTACCGTGGGAACACTGAAGCTTTCTTT. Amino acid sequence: CASSYRGNTEAFF.

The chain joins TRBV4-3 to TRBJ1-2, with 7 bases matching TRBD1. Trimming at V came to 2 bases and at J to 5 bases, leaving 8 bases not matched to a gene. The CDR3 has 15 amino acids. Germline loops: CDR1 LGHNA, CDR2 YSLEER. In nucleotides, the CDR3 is TGCGCCAGCAGCCAAACCACCGGGACAGATTATGGCTACACCTTC. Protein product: CASSQTTGTDYGYTF.

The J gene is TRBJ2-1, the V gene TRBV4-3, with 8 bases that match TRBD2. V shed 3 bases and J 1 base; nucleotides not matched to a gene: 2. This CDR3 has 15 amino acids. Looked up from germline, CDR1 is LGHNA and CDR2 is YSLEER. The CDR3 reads CASSHAGGSYNEQFF. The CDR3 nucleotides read TGCGCCAGCAGCCACGCGGGGGGTTCCTACAATGAGCAGTTCTTC.

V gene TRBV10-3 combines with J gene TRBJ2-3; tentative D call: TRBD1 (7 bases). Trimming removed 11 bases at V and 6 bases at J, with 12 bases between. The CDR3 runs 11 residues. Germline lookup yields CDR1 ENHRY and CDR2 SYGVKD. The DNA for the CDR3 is TGTGCCTCAGGGGGGTCCGATACGCAGTATTTT. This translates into CASGGSDTQYF.

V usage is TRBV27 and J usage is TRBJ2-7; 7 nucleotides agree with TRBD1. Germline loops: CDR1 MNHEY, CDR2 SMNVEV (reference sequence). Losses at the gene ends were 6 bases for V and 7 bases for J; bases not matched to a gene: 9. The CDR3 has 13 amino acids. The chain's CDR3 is CASRRDRFQEQYF. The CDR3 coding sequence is TGTGCCAGCAGGAGGGACAGATTCCAGGAGCAGTACTTC.

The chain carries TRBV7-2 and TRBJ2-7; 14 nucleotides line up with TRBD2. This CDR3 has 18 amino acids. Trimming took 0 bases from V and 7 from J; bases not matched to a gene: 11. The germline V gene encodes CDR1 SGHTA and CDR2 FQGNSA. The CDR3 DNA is TGTGCCAGCAGCTTAGCCCCGAATCGACTAGCGGGAGGGGGTGAGCAGTACTTC. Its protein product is CASSLAPNRLAGGGEQYF.

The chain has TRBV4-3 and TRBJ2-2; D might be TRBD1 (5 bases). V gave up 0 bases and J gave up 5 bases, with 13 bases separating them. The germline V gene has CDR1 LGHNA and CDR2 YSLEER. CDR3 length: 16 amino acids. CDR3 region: CASSQDLGRVTGELFF. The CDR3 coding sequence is TGCGCCAGCAGCCAAGATTTGGGCAGGGTAACCGGGGAGCTGTTTTTT.

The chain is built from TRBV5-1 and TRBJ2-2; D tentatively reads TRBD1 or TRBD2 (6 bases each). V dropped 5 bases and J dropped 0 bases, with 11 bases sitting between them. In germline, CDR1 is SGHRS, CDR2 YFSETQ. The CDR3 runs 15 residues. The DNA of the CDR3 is TGCGCCAGCAGAGGCGGGACAACGAACACCGGGGAGCTGTTTTTT. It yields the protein CASRGGTTNTGELFF.

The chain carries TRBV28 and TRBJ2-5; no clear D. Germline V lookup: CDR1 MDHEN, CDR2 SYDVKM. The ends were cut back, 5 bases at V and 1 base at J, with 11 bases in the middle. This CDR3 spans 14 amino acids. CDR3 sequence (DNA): TGTGCCAGCAGTAGCATACAGTCCCAAGAGACCCAGTACTTC. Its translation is CASSSIQSQETQYF.

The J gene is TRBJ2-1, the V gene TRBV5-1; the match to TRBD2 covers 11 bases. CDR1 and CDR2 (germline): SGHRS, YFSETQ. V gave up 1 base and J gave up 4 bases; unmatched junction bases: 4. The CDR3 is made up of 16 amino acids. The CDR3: CASSLLGLAEYNEQFF. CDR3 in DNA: TGCGCCAGCAGCTTGCTGGGACTAGCGGAGTACAATGAGCAGTTCTTC. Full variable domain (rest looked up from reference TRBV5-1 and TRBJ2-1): KAGVTQTPRYLIKTRGQQVTLSCSPISGHRSVSWYQQTPGQGLQFLFEYFSETQRNKGNFPGRFSGRQFSNSRSEMNVSTLELGDSALYLCASSLLGLAEYNEQFFGPGTRLTVL.

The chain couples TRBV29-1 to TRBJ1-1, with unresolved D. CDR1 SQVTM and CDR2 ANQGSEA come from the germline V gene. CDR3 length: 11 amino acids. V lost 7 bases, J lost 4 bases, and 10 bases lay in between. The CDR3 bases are TGCAGCGGTCTAAGTGGCACTGAAGCTTTCTTT. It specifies CSGLSGTEAFF.